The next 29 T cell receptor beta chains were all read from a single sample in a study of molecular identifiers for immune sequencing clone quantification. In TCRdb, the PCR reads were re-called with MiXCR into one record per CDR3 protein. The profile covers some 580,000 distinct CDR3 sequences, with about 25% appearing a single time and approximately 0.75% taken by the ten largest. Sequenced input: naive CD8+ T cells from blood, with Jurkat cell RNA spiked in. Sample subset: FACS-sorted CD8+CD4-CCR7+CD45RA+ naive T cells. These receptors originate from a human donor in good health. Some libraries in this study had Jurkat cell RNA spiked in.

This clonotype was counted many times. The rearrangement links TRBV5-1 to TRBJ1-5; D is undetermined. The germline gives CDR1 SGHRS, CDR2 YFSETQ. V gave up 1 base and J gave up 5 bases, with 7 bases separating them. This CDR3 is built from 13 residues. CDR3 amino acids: CASSLFGDQPQHF. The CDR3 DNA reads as TGCGCCAGCAGCTTGTTCGGGGATCAGCCCCAGCATTTT.

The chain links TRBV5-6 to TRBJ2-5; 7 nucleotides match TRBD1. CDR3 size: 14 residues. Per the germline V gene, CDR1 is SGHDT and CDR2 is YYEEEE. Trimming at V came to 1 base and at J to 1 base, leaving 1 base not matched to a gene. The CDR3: CASSLWDSQETQYF. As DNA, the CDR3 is TGTGCCAGCAGCTTGTGGGACAGCCAAGAGACCCAGTACTTC.

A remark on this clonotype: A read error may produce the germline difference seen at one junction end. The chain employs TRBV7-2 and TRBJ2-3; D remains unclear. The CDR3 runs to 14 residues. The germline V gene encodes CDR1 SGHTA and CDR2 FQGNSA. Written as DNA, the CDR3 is TGTGCCAGCAGCTTATTGCGGCAGGCCGATACGCGGTATTTC. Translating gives CASSLLRQADTRYF.

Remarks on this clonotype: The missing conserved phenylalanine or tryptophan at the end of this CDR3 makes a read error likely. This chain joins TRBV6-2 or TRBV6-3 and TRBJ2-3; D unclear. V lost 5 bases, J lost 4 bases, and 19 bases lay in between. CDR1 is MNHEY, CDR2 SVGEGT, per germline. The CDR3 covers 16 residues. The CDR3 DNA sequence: TGTGCCAGCAGTGATAACGCAGGAGCTAAAGCAGATACGCAGTATCTT. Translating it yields CASSDNAGAKADTQYL.

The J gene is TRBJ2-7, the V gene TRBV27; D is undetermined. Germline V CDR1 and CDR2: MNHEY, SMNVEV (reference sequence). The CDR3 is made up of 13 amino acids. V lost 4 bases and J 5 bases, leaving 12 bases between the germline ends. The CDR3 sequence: CASSWNSGHEQYF. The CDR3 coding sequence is TGTGCCAGCAGTTGGAACTCGGGCCACGAGCAGTACTTC.

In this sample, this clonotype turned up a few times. Written as DNA, the CDR3 is TGCAGCGTTGAAGACTGGGCCCGGGGACAAGAGACCCAGTACTTC. Amino acids: CSVEDWARGQETQYF. This sequence joins TRBV29-1 and TRBJ2-5, with D perhaps TRBD2 (5 bases). V was clipped by 0 bases and J by 2 bases, with 13 bases between them. The germline gives CDR1 SQVTM, CDR2 ANQGSEA. CDR3 length equals 15 residues.

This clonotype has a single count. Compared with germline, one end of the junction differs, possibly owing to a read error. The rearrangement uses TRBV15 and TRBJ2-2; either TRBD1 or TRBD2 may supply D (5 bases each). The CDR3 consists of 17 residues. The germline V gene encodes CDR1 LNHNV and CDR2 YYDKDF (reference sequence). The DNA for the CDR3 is TGTGCCACCAGCAGAGATTTGCAGGGAGTAAACCCCGGGGCGCTGTTTTTT. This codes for CATSRDLQGVNPGALFF.

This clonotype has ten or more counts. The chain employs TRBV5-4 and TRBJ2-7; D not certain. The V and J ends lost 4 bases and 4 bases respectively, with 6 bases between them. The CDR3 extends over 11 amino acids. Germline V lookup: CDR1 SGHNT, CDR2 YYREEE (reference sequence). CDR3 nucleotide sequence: TGTGCCAGCAGCAACCAGTACGAGCAGTACTTC. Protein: CASSNQYEQYF.

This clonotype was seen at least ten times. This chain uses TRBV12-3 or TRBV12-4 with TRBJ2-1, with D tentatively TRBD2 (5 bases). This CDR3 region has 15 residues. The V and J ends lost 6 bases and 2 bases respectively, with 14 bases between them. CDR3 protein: CASRETSATYNEQFF. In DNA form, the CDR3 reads TGTGCCAGCAGGGAAACTAGTGCGACCTACAATGAGCAGTTCTTC.

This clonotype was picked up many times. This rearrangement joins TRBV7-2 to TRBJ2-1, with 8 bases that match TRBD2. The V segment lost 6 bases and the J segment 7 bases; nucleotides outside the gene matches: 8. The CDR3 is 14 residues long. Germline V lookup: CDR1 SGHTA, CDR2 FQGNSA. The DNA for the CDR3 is TGTGCCAGCAGAGCGGGAGATTCTAGGAATGAGCAGTTCTTC. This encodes CASRAGDSRNEQFF. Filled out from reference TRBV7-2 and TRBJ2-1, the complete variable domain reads GAGVSQSPSNKVTEKGKDVELRCDPISGHTALYWYRQSLGQGLEFLIYFQGNSAPDKSGLPSDRFSAERTGGSVSTLTIQRTQQEDSAVYLCASRAGDSRNEQFFGPGTRLTVL.

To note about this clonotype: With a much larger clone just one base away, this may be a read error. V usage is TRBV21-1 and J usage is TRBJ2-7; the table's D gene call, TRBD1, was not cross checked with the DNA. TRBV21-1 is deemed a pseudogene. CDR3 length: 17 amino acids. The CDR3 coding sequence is TGTGCCAGCAGCAAAGAAACCACAGGGGAGAGGACCTACGCGCAGTACTTC. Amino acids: CASSKETTGERTYAQYF.

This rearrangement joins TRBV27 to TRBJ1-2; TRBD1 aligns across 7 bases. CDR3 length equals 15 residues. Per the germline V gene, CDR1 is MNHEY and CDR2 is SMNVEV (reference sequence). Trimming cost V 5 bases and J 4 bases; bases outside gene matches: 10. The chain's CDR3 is CASSLRGGGFYGYTF. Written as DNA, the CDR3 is TGTGCCAGCAGTCTGAGGGGAGGGGGCTTCTATGGCTACACCTTC.

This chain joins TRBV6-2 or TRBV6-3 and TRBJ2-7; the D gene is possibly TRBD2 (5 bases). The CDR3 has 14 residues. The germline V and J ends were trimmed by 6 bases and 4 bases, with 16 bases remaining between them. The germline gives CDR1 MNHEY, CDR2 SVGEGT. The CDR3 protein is CASSLVGNVYEQYF. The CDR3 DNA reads TGTGCCAGCAGCTTGGTCGGGAATGTATACGAGCAGTACTTC.

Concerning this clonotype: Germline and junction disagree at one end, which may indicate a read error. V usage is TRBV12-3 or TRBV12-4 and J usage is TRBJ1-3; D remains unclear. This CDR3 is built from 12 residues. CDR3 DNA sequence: TGTGCCAGCAGTGACCTTGGAGACACCATATATTTT. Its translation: CASSDLGDTIYF.

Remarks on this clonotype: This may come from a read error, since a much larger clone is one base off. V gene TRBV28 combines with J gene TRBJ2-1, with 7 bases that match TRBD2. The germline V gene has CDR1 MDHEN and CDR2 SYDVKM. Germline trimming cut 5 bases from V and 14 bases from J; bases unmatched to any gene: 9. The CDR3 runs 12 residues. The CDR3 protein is CASSGISGTEFF. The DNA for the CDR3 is TGTGCCAGCAGTGGGATCAGCGGGACTGAGTTCTTC.

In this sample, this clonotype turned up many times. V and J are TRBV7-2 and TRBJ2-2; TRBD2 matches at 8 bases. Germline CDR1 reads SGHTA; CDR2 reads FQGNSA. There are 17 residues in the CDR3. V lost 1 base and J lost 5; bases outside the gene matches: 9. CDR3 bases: TGTGCCAGCAGCTTAGTAGGACTAGCAGCCGAGACCGGGGAGCTGTTTTTT. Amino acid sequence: CASSLVGLAAETGELFF.

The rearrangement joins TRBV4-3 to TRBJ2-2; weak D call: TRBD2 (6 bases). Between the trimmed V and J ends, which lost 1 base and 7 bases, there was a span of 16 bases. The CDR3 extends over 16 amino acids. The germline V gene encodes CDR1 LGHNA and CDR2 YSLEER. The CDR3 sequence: CASSQVLGGPVGELFF. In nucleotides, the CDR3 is TGCGCCAGCAGCCAAGTATTGGGAGGTCCGGTCGGGGAGCTGTTTTTT.

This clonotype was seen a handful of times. CDR3 residues: CASSTLTHGAGYTGELFF. CDR3 in DNA: TGTGCCAGTAGTACCCTAACACACGGGGCCGGATACACCGGGGAGCTGTTTTTT. The V and J genes are TRBV19 and TRBJ2-2; D is possibly TRBD1 or TRBD2 (5 bases each). In germline, CDR1 is LNHDA, CDR2 SQIVND (reference sequence). Trimming took 4 bases from V and 3 from J, leaving 21 bases between them. The CDR3 covers 18 residues.

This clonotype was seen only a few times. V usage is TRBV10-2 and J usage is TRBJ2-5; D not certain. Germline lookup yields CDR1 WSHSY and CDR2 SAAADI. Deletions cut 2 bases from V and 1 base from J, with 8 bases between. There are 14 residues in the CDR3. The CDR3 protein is CASSEVMSQETQYF. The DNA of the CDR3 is TGCGCCAGCAGTGAGGTGATGTCCCAAGAGACCCAGTACTTC.

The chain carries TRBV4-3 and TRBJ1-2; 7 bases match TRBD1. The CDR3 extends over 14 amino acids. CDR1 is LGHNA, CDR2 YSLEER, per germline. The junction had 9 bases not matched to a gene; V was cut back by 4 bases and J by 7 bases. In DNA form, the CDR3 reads TGCGCCAGCAGCCTTAGCTCGGAGGGGGCTGGCTACACCTTC. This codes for CASSLSSEGAGYTF.

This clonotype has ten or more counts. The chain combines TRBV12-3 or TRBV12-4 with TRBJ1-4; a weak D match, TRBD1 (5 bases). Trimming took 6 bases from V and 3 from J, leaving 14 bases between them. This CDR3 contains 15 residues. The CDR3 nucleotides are TGTGCCAGCAGGGGACCGGGACTCTCTAATGAAAAACTGTTTTTT. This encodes CASRGPGLSNEKLFF.

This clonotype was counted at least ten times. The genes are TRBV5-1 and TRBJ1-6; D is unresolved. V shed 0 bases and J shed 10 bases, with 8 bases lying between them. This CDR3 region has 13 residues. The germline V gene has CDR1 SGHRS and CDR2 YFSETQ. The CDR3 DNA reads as TGCGCCAGCAGCTTGGCCCCGGGGTCACCCCTCCACTTT. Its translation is CASSLAPGSPLHF.

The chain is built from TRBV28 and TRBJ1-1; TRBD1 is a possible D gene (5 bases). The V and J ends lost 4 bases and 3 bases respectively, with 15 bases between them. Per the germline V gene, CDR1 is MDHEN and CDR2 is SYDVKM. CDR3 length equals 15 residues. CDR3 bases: TGTGCCAGCAGTTCTAGCCAGTCAGGGTACACTGAAGCTTTCTTT. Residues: CASSSSQSGYTEAFF.

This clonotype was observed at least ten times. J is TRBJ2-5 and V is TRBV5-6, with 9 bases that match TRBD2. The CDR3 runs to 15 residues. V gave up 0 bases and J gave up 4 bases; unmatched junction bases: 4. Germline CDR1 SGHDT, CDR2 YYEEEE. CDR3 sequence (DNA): TGTGCCAGCAGCTTGGGAACTAGCGGGTTAGAGACCCAGTACTTC. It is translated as CASSLGTSGLETQYF.

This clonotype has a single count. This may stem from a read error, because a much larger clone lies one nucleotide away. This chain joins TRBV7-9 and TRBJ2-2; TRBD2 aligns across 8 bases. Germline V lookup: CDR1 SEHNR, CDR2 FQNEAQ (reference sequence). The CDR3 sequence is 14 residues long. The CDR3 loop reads CASSSGTSAGGLFF. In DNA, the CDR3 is TGTGCCAGCAGCTCCGGGACTAGTGCCGGGGGGCTGTTTTTT.

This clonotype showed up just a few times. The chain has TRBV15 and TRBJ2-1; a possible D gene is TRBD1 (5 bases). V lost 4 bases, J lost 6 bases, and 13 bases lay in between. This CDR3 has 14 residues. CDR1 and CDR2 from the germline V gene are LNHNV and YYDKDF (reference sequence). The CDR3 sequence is CATSNKGFSNEQFF. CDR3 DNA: TGTGCCACCAGCAATAAGGGGTTCTCCAATGAGCAGTTCTTC.

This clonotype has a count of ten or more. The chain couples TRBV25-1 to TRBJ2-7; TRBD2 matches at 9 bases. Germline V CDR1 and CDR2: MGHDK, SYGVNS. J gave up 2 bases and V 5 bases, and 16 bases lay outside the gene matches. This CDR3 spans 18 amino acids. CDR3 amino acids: CASSLPGPSGGIAYEQYF. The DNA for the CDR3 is TGTGCCAGCAGTCTCCCCGGGCCGAGCGGGGGGATTGCCTACGAGCAGTACTTC.

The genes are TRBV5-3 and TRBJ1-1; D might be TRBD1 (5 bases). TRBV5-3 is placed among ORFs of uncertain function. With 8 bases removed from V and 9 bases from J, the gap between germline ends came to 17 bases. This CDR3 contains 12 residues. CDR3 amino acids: CASSGGGRQAFF. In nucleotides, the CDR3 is TGTGCCAGCAGCGGTGGGGGTCGTCAAGCTTTCTTT.

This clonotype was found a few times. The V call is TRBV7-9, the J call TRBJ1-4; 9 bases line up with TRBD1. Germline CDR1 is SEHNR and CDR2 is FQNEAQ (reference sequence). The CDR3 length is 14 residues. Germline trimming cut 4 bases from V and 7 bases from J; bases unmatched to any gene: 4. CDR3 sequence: CASSSGQGFEKLFF. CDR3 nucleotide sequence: TGTGCCAGCAGCTCGGGACAGGGTTTTGAAAAACTGTTTTTT.